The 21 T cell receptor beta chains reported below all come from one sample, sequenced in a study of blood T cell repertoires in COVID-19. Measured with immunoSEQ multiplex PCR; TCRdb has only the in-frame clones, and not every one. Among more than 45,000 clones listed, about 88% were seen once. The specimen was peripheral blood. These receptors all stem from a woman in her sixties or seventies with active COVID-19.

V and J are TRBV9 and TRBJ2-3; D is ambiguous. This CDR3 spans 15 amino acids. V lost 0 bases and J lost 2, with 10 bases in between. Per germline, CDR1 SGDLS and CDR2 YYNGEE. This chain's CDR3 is CASSVGPGYTDTQYF. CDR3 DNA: TGTGCCAGCAGCGTAGGACCGGGTTACACAGATACGCAGTATTTT. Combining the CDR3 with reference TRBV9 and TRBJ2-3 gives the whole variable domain DSGVTQTPKHLITATGQRVTLRCSPRSGDLSVYWYQQSLDQGLQFLIQYYNGEERAKGNILERFSAQQFPDLHSELNLSSLELGDSALYFCASSVGPGYTDTQYFGPGTRLTVL.

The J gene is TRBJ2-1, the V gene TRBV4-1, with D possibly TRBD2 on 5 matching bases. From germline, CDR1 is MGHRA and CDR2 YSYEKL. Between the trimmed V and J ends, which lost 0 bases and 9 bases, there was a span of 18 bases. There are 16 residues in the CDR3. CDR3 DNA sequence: TGCGCCAGCAGCCAAGACCTCCTGCGAGGGCTGTCTGAGCAGTTCTTC. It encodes CASSQDLLRGLSEQFF.

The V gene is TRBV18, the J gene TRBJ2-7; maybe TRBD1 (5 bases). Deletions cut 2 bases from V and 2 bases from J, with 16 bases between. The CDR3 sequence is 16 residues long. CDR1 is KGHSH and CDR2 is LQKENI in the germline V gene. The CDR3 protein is CASSPSSQGRTYEQYF. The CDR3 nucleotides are TGTGCCAGCTCACCAAGCTCCCAGGGAAGGACCTACGAGCAGTACTTC.

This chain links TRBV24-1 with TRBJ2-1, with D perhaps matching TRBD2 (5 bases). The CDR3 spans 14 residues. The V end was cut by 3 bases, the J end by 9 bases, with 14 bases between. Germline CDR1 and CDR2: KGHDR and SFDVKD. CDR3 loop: CATSDTGSRGEQFF. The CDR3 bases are TGTGCCACCAGTGATACGGGGAGTCGGGGTGAGCAGTTCTTC.

In DNA, the CDR3 is TGTGCCATCCGGGGTCCCTTGAACACTGAAGCTTTCTTT. Protein sequence: CAIRGPLNTEAFF. The V gene is TRBV28, the J gene TRBJ1-1; no firm D call. V was cut by 10 bases and J by 0 bases, with 12 bases left in between. There are 13 residues in the CDR3. The germline gives CDR1 MDHEN, CDR2 SYDVKM.

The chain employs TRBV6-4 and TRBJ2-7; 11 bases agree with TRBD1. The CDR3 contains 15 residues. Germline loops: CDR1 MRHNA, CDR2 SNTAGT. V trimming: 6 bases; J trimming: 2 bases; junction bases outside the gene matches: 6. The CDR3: CASRYRDRGAYEQYF. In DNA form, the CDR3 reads TGTGCCAGCAGGTACCGGGACAGGGGGGCCTACGAGCAGTACTTC.

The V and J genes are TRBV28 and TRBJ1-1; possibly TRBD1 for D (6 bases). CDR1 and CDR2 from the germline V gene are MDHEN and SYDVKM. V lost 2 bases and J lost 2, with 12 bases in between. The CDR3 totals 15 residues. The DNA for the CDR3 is TGTGCCAGCAGTTTACCAGAACAGGGTAACACTGAAGCTTTCTTT. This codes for CASSLPEQGNTEAFF.

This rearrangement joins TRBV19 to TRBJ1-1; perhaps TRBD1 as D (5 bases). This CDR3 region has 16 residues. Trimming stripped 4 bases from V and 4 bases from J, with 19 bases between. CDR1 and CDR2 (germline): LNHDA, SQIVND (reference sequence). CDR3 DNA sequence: TGTGCCAGTAGTAGGAGCCGGGGGTTCGTTGGCACTGAAGCTTTCTTT. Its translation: CASSRSRGFVGTEAFF. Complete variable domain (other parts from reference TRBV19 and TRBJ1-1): DGGITQSPKYLFRKEGQNVTLSCEQNLNHDAMYWYRQDPGQGLRLIYYSQIVNDFQKGDIAEGYSVSREKKESFPLTVTSAQKNPTAFYLCASSRSRGFVGTEAFFGQGTRLTVV.

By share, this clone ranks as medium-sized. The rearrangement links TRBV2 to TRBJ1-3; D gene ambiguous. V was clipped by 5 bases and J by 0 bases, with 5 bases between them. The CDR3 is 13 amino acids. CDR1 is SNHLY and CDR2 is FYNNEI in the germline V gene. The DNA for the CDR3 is TGTGCCAGCAGTCAGGACTCTGGAAACACCATATATTTT. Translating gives CASSQDSGNTIYF.

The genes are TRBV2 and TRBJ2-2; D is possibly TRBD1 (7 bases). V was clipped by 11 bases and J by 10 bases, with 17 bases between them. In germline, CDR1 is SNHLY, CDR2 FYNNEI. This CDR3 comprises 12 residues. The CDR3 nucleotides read TGTGCCGGAGGGACAGATGAGTCGGAGCTGTTTTTT. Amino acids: CAGGTDESELFF.

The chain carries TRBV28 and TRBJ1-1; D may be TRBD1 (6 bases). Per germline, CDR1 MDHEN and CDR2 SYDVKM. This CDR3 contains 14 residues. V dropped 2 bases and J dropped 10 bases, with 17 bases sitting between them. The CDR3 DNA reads TGTGCCAGCAGTTTAACGCTCCCCGGGACAAGAGCTTTCTTT. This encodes CASSLTLPGTRAFF.

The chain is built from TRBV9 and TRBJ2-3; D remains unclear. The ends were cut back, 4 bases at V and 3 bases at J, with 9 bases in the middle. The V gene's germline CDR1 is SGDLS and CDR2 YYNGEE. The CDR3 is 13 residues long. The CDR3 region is CASSPRVTDTQYF. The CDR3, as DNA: TGTGCCAGCAGCCCTAGAGTGACAGATACGCAGTATTTT.

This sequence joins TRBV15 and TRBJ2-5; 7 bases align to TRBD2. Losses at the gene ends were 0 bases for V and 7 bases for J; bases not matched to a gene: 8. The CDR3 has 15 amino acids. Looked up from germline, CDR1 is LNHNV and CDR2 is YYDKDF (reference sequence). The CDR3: CATSRDEFGGGTQYF. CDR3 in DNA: TGTGCCACCAGCAGAGATGAATTTGGCGGGGGGACCCAGTACTTC.

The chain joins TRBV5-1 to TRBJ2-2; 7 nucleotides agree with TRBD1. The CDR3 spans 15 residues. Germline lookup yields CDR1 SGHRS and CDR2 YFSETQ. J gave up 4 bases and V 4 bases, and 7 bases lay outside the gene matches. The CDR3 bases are TGCGCCAGCAGCCGCGACAGGGCCCGCACCGGGGAGCTGTTTTTT. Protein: CASSRDRARTGELFF.

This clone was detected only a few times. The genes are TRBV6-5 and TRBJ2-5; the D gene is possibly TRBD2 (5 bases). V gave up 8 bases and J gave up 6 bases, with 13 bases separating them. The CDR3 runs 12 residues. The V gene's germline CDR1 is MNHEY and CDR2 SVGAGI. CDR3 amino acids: CASGESPQTQYF. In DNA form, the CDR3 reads TGTGCCAGCGGGGAGTCCCCTCAGACCCAGTACTTC.

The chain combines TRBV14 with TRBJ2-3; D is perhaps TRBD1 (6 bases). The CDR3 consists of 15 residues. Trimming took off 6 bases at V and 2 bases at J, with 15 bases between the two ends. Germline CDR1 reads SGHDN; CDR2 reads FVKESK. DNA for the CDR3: TGTGCCAGCAGACACCAGGGGATGGACACAGATACGCAGTATTTT. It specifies CASRHQGMDTDTQYF.

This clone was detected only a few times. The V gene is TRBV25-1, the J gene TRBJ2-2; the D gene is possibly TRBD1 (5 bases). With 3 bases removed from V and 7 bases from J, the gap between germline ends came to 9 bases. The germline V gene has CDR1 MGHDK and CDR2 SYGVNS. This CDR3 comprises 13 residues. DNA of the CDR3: TGTGCCAGCAGTGACAGGGAAGGCGGGGAGCTGTTTTTT. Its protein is CASSDREGGELFF.

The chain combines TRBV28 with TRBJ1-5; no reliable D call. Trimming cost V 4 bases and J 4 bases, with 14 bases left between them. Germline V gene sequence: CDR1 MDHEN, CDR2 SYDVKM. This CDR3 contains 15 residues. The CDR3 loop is CASSSLASLNQPQHF. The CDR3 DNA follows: TGTGCCAGCAGTTCCCTGGCCTCTTTAAATCAGCCCCAGCATTTT.

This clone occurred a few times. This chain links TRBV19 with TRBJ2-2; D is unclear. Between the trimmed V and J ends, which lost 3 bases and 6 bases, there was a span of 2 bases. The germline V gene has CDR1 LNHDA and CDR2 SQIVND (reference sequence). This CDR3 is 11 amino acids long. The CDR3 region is CASSIAGELFF. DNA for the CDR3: TGTGCCAGTAGTATCGCCGGGGAGCTGTTTTTT. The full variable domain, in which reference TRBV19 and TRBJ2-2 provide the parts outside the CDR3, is DGGITQSPKYLFRKEGQNVTLSCEQNLNHDAMYWYRQDPGQGLRLIYYSQIVNDFQKGDIAEGYSVSREKKESFPLTVTSAQKNPTAFYLCASSIAGELFFGEGSRLTVL.

The CDR3 is CASSHPRTSGTLETGELFF. The CDR3 nucleotides read TGCGCCAGCAGTCACCCAAGGACTAGCGGGACGCTTGAGACCGGGGAGCTGTTTTTT. The chain joins TRBV10-1 to TRBJ2-2; the match to TRBD2 covers 12 bases. The CDR3 runs to 19 residues. V dropped 5 bases and J dropped 5; count of bases not matched to a gene: 15. Germline assignment: CDR1 WNHNN and CDR2 SYGVQD (reference sequence).

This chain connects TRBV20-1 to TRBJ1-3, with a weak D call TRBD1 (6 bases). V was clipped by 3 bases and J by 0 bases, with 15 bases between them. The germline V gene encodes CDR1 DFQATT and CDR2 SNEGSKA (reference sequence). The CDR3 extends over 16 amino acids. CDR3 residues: CSASYTPGVSGNTIYF. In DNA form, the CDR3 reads TGCAGTGCTAGTTATACCCCAGGGGTCTCTGGAAACACCATATATTTT.